This TCR beta chain was captured in a study of ipilimumab plus nivolumab after autologous stem cell transplantation. Only in-frame clones appear in the TCRdb table, and some are missing; sequencing was by immunoSEQ multiplex PCR. The data contain 15,000 to 20,000 clones, around 85% of them seen just once; the ten biggest clones take up 6.5% to 7.5%. On this clone itself: The junction and the germline gene differ at one end; a read error may be behind it.

This CDR3 region has 15 residues. Germline CDR1 SGHTA, CDR2 FQGNSA. The sample in question was PBMCs, obtained in a trial of ipilimumab plus nivolumab as post-transplant consolidation. The receptor comes from a male donor with diffuse large B-cell lymphoma. This rearrangement joins TRBV7-2 to TRBJ1-2; 7 positions agree with TRBD1. The CDR3 spells CASSLGGSPSYGYTF. The CDR3 region has the DNA TGTGCCAGCAGTTTAGGGGGCTCTCCTAGCTATGGCTACACCTTC.